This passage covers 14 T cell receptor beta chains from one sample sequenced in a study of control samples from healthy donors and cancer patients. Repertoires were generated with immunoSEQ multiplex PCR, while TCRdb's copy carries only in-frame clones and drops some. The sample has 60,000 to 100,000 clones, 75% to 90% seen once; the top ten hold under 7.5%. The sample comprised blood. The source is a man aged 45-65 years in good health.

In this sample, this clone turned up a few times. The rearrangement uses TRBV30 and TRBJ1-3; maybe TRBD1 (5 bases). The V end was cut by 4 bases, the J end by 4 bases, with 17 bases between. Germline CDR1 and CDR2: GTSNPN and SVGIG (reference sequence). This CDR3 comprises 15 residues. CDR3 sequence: CAWTRDSKLGNTIYF. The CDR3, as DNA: TGTGCCTGGACGAGGGACTCCAAATTGGGAAACACCATATATTTT.

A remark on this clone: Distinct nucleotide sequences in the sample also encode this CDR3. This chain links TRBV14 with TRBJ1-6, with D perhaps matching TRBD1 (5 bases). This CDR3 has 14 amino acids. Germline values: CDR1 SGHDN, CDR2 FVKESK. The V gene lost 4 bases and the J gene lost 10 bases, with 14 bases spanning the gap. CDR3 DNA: TGTGCCAGCAGCCGGGGGGGGGAATACTCACCCCTCCACTTT. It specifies CASSRGGEYSPLHF.

CDR3 loop: CASSIDMLAGGQETQYF. For the CDR3, the DNA is TGTGCCAGTAGTATAGATATGCTAGCGGGGGGGCAGGAGACCCAGTACTTC. The rearrangement joins TRBV19 to TRBJ2-5; 12 bases fit TRBD2. The germline CDR1 and CDR2 sequences are LNHDA and SQIVND (reference sequence). There are 17 residues in the CDR3. Trimming cost V 0 bases and J 5 bases; bases outside gene matches: 7.

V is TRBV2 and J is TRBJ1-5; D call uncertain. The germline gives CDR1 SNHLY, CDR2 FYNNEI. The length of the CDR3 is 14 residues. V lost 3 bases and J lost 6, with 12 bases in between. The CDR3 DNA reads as TGTGCCAGCAGTGAGAGGGTATCTAGTCAGCCCCAGCATTTT. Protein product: CASSERVSSQPQHF. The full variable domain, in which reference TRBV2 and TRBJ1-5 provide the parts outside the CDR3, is EPEVTQTPSHQVTQMGQEVILRCVPISNHLYFYWYRQILGQKVEFLVSFYNNEISEKSEIFDDQFSVERPDGSNFTLKIRSTKLEDSAMYFCASSERVSSQPQHFGDGTRLSIL.

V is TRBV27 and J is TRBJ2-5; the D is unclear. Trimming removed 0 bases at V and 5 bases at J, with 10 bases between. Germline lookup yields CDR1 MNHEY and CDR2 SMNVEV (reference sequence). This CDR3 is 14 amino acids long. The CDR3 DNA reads TGTGCCAGCAGTTTATCGATCTACGGGGAGACCCAGTACTTC. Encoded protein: CASSLSIYGETQYF.

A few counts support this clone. Here the CDR3 DNA reads TGTGCCAGCAGTTACTATGAGGGTACTGGAAACACCATATATTTT. Its translation is CASSYYEGTGNTIYF. The V and J genes are TRBV6-5 and TRBJ1-3, with D hard to call. V was shortened by 1 base and J by 2 bases, with 9 bases between the two germline ends. Germline V gives CDR1 MNHEY, CDR2 SVGAGI. This CDR3 spans 15 amino acids.

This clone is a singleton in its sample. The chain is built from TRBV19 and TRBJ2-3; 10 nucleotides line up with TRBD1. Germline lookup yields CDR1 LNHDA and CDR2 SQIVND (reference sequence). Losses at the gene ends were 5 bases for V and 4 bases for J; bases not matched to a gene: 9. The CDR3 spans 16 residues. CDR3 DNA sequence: TGTGCCAGTAGTTTTGGGACAGGGGCTTTGTCAGATACGCAGTATTTT. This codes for CASSFGTGALSDTQYF.

CDR3 residues: CASSRLGVSGGIYEQFF. CDR3 sequence (DNA): TGTGCCAGCAGCCGCCTAGGGGTTAGCGGGGGGATTTATGAGCAGTTCTTC. This sequence joins TRBV2 and TRBJ2-1; 10 bases agree with TRBD2. Germline CDR1 SNHLY, CDR2 FYNNEI. V was clipped by 6 bases and J by 8 bases; unmatched bases: 16. The CDR3 length is 17 residues.

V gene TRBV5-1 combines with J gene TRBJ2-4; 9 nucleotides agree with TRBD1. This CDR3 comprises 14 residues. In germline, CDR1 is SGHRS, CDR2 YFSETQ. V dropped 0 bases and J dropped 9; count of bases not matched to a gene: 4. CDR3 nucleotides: TGCGCCAGCAGCTTGGGGGACAGGGCCACCATTCAGTACTTC. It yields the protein CASSLGDRATIQYF.

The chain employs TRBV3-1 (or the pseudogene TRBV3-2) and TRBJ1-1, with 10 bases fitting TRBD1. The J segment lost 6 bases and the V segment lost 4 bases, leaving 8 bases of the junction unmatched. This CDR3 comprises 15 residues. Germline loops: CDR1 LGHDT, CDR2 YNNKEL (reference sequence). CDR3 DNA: TGTGCCAGCAGCCTCCCGGGACAGGGGATGGCTGAAGCTTTCTTT. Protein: CASSLPGQGMAEAFF.

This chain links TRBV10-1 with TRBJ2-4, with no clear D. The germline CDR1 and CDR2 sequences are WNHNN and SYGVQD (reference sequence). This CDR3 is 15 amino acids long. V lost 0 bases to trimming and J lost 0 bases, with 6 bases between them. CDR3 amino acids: CASSESGLAKNIQYF. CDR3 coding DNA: TGCGCCAGCAGTGAGTCGGGTTTAGCCAAAAACATTCAGTACTTC.

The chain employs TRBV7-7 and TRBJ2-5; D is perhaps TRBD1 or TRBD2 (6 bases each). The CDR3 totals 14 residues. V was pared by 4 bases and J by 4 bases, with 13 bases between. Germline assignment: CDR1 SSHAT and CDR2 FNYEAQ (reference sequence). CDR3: CASSSLGGGETQYF. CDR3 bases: TGTGCCAGCAGCTCCCTCGGAGGGGGAGAGACCCAGTACTTC.

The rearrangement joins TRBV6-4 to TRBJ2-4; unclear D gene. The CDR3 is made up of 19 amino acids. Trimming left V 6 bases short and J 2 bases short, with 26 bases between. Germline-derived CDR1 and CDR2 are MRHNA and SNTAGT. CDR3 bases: TGTGCCAGCAGACCCGTACTCACCGCCCTCATAAAGACCAAAAACATTCAGTACTTC. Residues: CASRPVLTALIKTKNIQYF.

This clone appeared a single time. Here the CDR3 reads CASSQALNLGVSPLHF. The CDR3, as DNA: TGCGCCAGCAGCCAAGCCTTGAACTTAGGGGTTTCACCCCTCCACTTT. The chain uses TRBV4-1 and TRBJ1-6; D might be TRBD1 (5 bases). Deletions cut 1 base from V and 9 bases from J, with 16 bases between. The CDR3 consists of 16 residues. CDR1 is MGHRA and CDR2 is YSYEKL in the germline V gene.